Presented here are 3 T cell receptor beta chains from one specimen sequenced in a study of blood T cells in healthy people across ages. Primed by a sample-barcoded 5' primer and a J-beta primer mix, a second PCR proceeded for 7 to 11 cycles. TCRdb analysed the 5' RACE reads with MiXCR anew, one entry per CDR3 protein. The sample has roughly 2 million distinct CDR3 sequences; around half are singletons. The sample consisted of blood. The receptors here all came from a woman in her thirties or forties in good health.

Notes on this clonotype: At one of its ends the junction is not consistent with the germline gene, which may arise from a read error. The V gene is TRBV4-3, the J gene TRBJ1-2, with 11 bases matching TRBD1. The germline CDR1 and CDR2 sequences are LGHNA and YSLEER. The CDR3 is 21 amino acids. CDR3 region: CASSQGFPGTGGPTRGYGYTF. The CDR3 DNA follows: TGCGCCAGCAGCCAAGGGTTTCCCGGGACAGGGGGGCCAACACGCGGCTATGGCTACACCTTT.

The chain joins TRBV12-3 or TRBV12-4 to TRBJ2-1, with 7 positions matching TRBD1. With V trimmed by 5 bases and J by 13 bases, 17 bases remained unmatched. The CDR3 has 15 residues. The chain's CDR3 is CASSLGQASQETQFF. The CDR3 bases are TGTGCCAGCAGTCTAGGACAGGCGTCGCAAGAGACCCAGTTCTTC.

This sequence joins TRBV7-6 and TRBJ1-4, with TRBD1 identical over 8 bases. V lost 5 bases, J lost 8 bases, and 7 bases stayed unmatched. The germline gives CDR1 SGHVS, CDR2 FNYEAQ. The CDR3 has 14 residues. The CDR3, as DNA: TGTGCCAGCAGCCCAGGGGGCTCGGGAGAAAAACTGTTTTTT. Its translation is CASSPGGSGEKLFF.